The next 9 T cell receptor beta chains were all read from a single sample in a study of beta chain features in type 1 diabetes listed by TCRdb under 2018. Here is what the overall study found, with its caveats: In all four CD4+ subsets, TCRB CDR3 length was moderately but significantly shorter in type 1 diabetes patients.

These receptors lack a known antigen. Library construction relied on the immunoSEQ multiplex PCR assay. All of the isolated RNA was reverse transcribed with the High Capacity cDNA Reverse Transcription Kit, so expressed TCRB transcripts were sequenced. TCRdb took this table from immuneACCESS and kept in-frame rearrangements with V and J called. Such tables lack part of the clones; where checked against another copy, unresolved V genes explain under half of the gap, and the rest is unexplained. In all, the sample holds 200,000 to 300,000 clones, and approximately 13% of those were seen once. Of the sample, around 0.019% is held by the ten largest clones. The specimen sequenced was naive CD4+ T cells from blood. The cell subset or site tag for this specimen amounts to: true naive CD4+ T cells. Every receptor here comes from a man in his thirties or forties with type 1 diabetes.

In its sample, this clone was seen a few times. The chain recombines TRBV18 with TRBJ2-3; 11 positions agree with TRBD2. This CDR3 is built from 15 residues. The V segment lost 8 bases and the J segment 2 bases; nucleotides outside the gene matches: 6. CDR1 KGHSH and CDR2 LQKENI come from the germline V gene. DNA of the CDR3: TGTGCCAGCCACGGGACTAGCGGAATCACAGATACGCAGTATTTT. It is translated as CASHGTSGITDTQYF.

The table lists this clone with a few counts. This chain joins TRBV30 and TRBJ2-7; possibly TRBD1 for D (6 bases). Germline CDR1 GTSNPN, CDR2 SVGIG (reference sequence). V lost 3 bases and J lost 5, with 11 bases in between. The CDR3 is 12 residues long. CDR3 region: CAWSQGTNEQYF. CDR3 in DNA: TGTGCCTGGAGCCAGGGGACCAACGAGCAGTACTTC.

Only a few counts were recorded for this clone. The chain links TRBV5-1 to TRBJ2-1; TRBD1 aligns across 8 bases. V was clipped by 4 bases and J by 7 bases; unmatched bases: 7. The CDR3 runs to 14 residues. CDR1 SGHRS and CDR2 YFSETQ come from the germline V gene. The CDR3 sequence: CASSKGTGGNEQFF. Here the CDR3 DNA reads TGCGCCAGCAGCAAGGGGACAGGTGGAAATGAGCAGTTCTTC.

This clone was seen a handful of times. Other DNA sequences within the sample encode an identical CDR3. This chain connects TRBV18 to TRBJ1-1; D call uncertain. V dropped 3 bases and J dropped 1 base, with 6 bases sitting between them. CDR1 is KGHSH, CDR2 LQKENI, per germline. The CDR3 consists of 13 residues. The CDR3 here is CASSPQENTEAFF. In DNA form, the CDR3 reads TGTGCCAGCTCACCTCAGGAGAACACTGAAGCTTTCTTT.

DNA of the CDR3: TGTGCCAGTAGGACCGGGACAGGGTATGGCTACACCTTC. Amino acids: CASRTGTGYGYTF. This rearrangement joins TRBV19 to TRBJ1-2, with 9 positions matching TRBD1. Germline-derived CDR1 and CDR2 are LNHDA and SQIVND (reference sequence). V gave up 6 bases and J gave up 5 bases; unmatched junction bases: 4. This CDR3 comprises 13 residues.

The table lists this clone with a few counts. The CDR3 DNA sequence: TGTGCCAGCAGCCCTGGACAGGGGAGAACCGGGGAGCTGTTTTTT. Translation: CASSPGQGRTGELFF. The chain has TRBV5-4 and TRBJ2-2, with 9 bases lining up with TRBD1. This CDR3 region has 15 residues. V gave up 4 bases and J gave up 5 bases; unmatched junction bases: 6. From germline, CDR1 is SGHNT and CDR2 YYREEE (reference sequence).

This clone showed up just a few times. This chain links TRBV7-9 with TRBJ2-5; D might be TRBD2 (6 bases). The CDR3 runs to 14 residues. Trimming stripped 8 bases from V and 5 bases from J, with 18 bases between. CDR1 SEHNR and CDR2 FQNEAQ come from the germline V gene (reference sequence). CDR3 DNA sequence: TGTGCCAGCCTGATCTCGGGGAGCGGGGAGACCCAGTACTTC. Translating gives CASLISGSGETQYF.

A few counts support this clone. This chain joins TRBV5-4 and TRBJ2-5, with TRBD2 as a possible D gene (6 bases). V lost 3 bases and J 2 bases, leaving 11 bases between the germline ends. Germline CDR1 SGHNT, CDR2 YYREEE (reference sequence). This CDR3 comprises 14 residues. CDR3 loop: CASSSPGGQETQYF. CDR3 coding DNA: TGTGCCAGCAGCTCCCCTGGAGGGCAAGAGACCCAGTACTTC.

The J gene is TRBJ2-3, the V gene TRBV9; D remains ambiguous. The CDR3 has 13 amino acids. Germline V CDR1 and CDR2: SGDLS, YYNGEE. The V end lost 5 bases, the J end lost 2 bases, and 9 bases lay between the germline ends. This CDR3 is CASSYRDTDTQYF. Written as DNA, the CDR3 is TGTGCCAGCAGTTATCGAGACACAGATACGCAGTATTTT.